This TCR beta chain was sequenced during a study of cytomegalovirus exposure and HLA in healthy donors. Study-level background: Early on, a data release was issued that held 65 million to 100 million unique TCRs from HLA-typed donors.

Trimming took off 1 base at V and 6 bases at J, with 10 bases between the two ends. The CDR3 length is 15 residues. The germline V gene encodes CDR1 SGHNT and CDR2 YENEEA. The PCR was carried out with 60 Vbeta primers and 13 Jbeta primers. Only in-frame clones appear in the TCRdb table, and some are missing; sequencing was by immunoSEQ multiplex PCR. The sample yields 150,000 or so clones, about 84% seen once. The TCR was taken from a man aged 45 to 65 in good health and CMV-seronegative. The sample was PBMCs. The chain is built from TRBV11-3 and TRBJ1-6; D is perhaps TRBD1 (5 bases). The DNA for the CDR3 is TGTGCCAGCAGCTTAGCGGGGGAGGGTAATTCACCCCTCCACTTT. It translates to CASSLAGEGNSPLHF.